Following are 21 T cell receptor beta chains from one sample sequenced in a study of graft-versus-host responses after intestinal transplantation. Data came from immunoSEQ multiplex PCR; TCRdb stores just in-frame clones and leaves some out. The repertoire includes 95,000 to 150,000 clones, about 93% of them detected once, and about 0.11% sits in the top ten. Their recognized antigens are unknown. The material was unstimulated CD4+ T cells sorted from spleen or lymph node cells, obtained before intestinal transplant. These TCRs come from a human donor who received an intestinal transplant.

The rearrangement links TRBV2 to TRBJ1-1; TRBD1 matches 7 bases. J was trimmed by 5 bases and V by 7 bases; bases with no gene match: 10. The CDR3 covers 14 residues. Germline V gives CDR1 SNHLY, CDR2 FYNNEI. The CDR3: CASIRQGVSTEAFF. In DNA, the CDR3 is TGTGCCAGCATTCGACAGGGTGTGAGTACTGAAGCTTTCTTT.

This clone was observed a single time. V usage is TRBV18 and J usage is TRBJ2-3; TRBD2 agrees at 13 bases. The V gene's germline CDR1 is KGHSH and CDR2 LQKENI. Trimming removed 4 bases from V and 5 bases from J; junction bases left unmatched: 3. This CDR3 has 15 amino acids. The CDR3 protein is CASSRTSGRKDTQYF. For the CDR3, the DNA is TGTGCCAGCTCACGGACTAGCGGGAGAAAAGATACGCAGTATTTT.

This clone was observed a single time. The CDR3: CASSSKWTGGEQFF. DNA of the CDR3: TGTGCCAGCAGTTCTAAATGGACCGGGGGGGAGCAGTTCTTC. The chain couples TRBV28 to TRBJ2-1; 7 nucleotides match TRBD2. The V gene's germline CDR1 is MDHEN and CDR2 SYDVKM. Germline trimming cut 4 bases from V and 10 bases from J; bases unmatched to any gene: 10. The CDR3 has 14 amino acids.

This chain connects TRBV7-3 to TRBJ2-1; unclear D gene. Germline V gene sequence: CDR1 SGHTA, CDR2 FQGTGA. CDR3 length equals 14 residues. V was trimmed by 0 bases and J by 10 bases, leaving 13 bases between them. The CDR3 sequence: CASSLTYTDGEQFF. The CDR3 DNA reads as TGTGCCAGCAGCTTAACGTATACGGATGGCGAGCAGTTCTTC.

The rearrangement uses TRBV7-9 and TRBJ1-4; possible D gene TRBD1, 5 bases. CDR1 and CDR2 (germline): SEHNR, FQNEAQ (reference sequence). V gave up 7 bases and J gave up 8 bases, with 17 bases separating them. The length of the CDR3 is 14 residues. CDR3 in amino acids: CASTSPGLGEKLFF. CDR3 DNA sequence: TGTGCCAGCACCTCCCCGGGACTTGGCGAAAAACTGTTTTTT.

The V and J genes are TRBV5-1 and TRBJ2-7; 8 nucleotides agree with TRBD2. The CDR3 sequence is 14 residues long. V gave up 2 bases and J gave up 2 bases; unmatched junction bases: 3. CDR1 is SGHRS and CDR2 is YFSETQ in the germline V gene. Here the CDR3 DNA reads TGCGCCAGCAGCTTTACTAGCGGTCCCTACGAGCAGTACTTC. Translated, it gives CASSFTSGPYEQYF.

This rearrangement joins TRBV7-6 to TRBJ2-7, with 7 positions matching TRBD1. The CDR3 loop spans 15 amino acids. Trimming removed 5 bases from V and 1 base from J; junction bases left unmatched: 8. Germline V gene data show CDR1 as SGHVS and CDR2 as FNYEAQ. The CDR3 reads CASSAQGHISYEQYF. In nucleotides, the CDR3 is TGTGCCAGCAGCGCACAGGGGCATATATCCTACGAGCAGTACTTC.

The chain recombines TRBV13 with TRBJ2-1; 9 bases map to TRBD2. V was clipped by 6 bases and J by 10 bases; unmatched bases: 10. This CDR3 region has 14 residues. Germline V CDR1 and CDR2: PRHDT, FYEKMQ (reference sequence). DNA for the CDR3: TGTGCCAGCAGGCCTCTGCGGGAGGGCCACGAGCAGTTCTTC. Residues: CASRPLREGHEQFF.

The V gene is TRBV6-1, the J gene TRBJ2-7; 9 positions match TRBD1. This CDR3 region has 15 residues. Germline CDR1 reads MNHNS; CDR2 reads SASEGT. After removal of 4 bases from V and 3 bases from J, the junction contained 7 bases not matched to a gene. CDR3 sequence: CASSVSRDRDYEQYF. Here the CDR3 DNA reads TGTGCCAGCAGTGTCTCCCGGGACAGGGACTACGAGCAGTACTTC.

The chain carries TRBV18 and TRBJ2-7; D gene uncertain. The CDR3 extends over 12 amino acids. V was trimmed by 3 bases and J by 5 bases, leaving 8 bases between them. Germline V gene data show CDR1 as KGHSH and CDR2 as LQKENI. CDR3 amino acids: CASSPLPDEQYF. In nucleotides, the CDR3 is TGTGCCAGCTCACCCCTTCCGGACGAGCAGTACTTC. The full variable domain, with the rest looked up from reference TRBV18 and TRBJ2-7, is NAGVMQNPRHLVRRRGQEARLRCSPMKGHSHVYWYRQLPEEGLKFMVYLQKENIIDESGMPKERFSAEFPKEGPSILRIQQVVRGDSAAYFCASSPLPDEQYFGPGTRLTVT.

V is TRBV5-1 and J is TRBJ2-7, with TRBD2 identical over 8 bases. Germline CDR1 is SGHRS and CDR2 is YFSETQ. The CDR3 is 15 amino acids. Losses at the gene ends were 0 bases for V and 3 bases for J; bases not matched to a gene: 5. CDR3 loop: CASSLAAGAYYEQYF. The CDR3 DNA follows: TGCGCCAGCAGCTTGGCAGCGGGGGCTTACTACGAGCAGTACTTC.

The chain combines TRBV7-9 with TRBJ2-5, with 8 bases that match TRBD1. The junction had 2 bases not matched to a gene; V was cut back by 5 bases and J by 3 bases. The length of the CDR3 is 13 residues. Germline lookup yields CDR1 SEHNR and CDR2 FQNEAQ (reference sequence). CDR3 sequence: CASSRDRKETQYF. The CDR3 DNA reads as TGTGCCAGCAGCCGGGACAGGAAAGAGACCCAGTACTTC.

V is TRBV6-5 and J is TRBJ2-7; 7 nucleotides match TRBD1. The CDR3 totals 14 residues. Per germline, CDR1 MNHEY and CDR2 SVGAGI. The V segment lost 3 bases and the J segment 1 base; nucleotides outside the gene matches: 3. The CDR3 region has the DNA TGTGCCAGCAGTTATAGGGGGCCTTCCTACGAGCAGTACTTC. Protein sequence: CASSYRGPSYEQYF.

The chain combines TRBV6-5 with TRBJ2-7; 9 bases line up with TRBD1. The V gene end was trimmed by 6 bases and the J gene end by 2 bases; junction bases not matched to a gene: 8. The CDR3 consists of 15 residues. Germline V gene sequence: CDR1 MNHEY, CDR2 SVGAGI. The CDR3 DNA follows: TGTGCCAGCAGAAGGGACAGGGCTACAACCTACGAGCAGTACTTC. Translation: CASRRDRATTYEQYF.

In this sample, this clone turned up once. V gene TRBV7-2 combines with J gene TRBJ1-3, with 7 bases that match TRBD1. The CDR3 runs 15 residues. V trimming: 2 bases; J trimming: 2 bases; junction bases outside the gene matches: 3. From germline, CDR1 is SGHTA and CDR2 FQGNSA. CDR3 nucleotide sequence: TGTGCCAGCAGCTTAACCACAGGGGCTGGAAACACCATATATTTT. It codes for CASSLTTGAGNTIYF.

This rearrangement joins TRBV4-2 to TRBJ1-5, with D unclear. CDR3 length: 14 residues. Germline V gene data show CDR1 as LGHNA and CDR2 as YNFKEQ. V was pared by 8 bases and J by 0 bases, with 11 bases between. CDR3 protein: CASRADYSNQPQHF. The CDR3 DNA sequence: TGTGCCAGCCGGGCGGATTATAGCAATCAGCCCCAGCATTTT.

The chain is built from TRBV7-8 and TRBJ2-5, with a possible D match to TRBD2 (5 bases). The CDR3 runs 12 residues. V was trimmed by 4 bases and J by 5 bases, leaving 8 bases between them. Germline lookup yields CDR1 SGHVS and CDR2 FQNEAQ. CDR3 DNA sequence: TGTGCCAGCAGCTCCTGGAGGGAGACCCAGTACTTC. Translation gives CASSSWRETQYF.

V usage is TRBV6-5 and J usage is TRBJ1-2, with 12 positions matching TRBD1. The J segment lost 8 bases and the V segment lost 1 base, leaving 8 bases of the junction unmatched. The CDR3 covers 16 residues. The germline CDR1 and CDR2 sequences are MNHEY and SVGAGI. The CDR3 nucleotides are TGTGCCAGCAGTTACTGGGACAGGGGGCCGTCAGAAGGCTACACCTTC. It translates to CASSYWDRGPSEGYTF.

The chain has TRBV6-5 and TRBJ1-1; 8 bases fit TRBD1. Germline V gene sequence: CDR1 MNHEY, CDR2 SVGAGI. The CDR3 is made up of 15 amino acids. Trimming at V came to 5 bases and at J to 3 bases, leaving 8 bases not matched to a gene. CDR3 in DNA: TGTGCCAGCAGTGCCAGGGGGCTGGTGGACACTGAAGCTTTCTTT. It yields the protein CASSARGLVDTEAFF.

This chain links TRBV6-5 with TRBJ1-3; D gene ambiguous. V lost 5 bases to trimming and J lost 0 bases, with 8 bases between them. Germline CDR1 reads MNHEY; CDR2 reads SVGAGI. The CDR3 has 14 residues. DNA for the CDR3: TGTGCCAGCAGTACCTTCGGCTCTGGAAACACCATATATTTT. Amino acids: CASSTFGSGNTIYF.

V and J are TRBV19 and TRBJ1-2; a weak D match, TRBD1 (5 bases). Germline V lookup: CDR1 LNHDA, CDR2 SQIVND (reference sequence). The CDR3 sequence is 14 residues long. Deletions cut 1 base from V and 7 bases from J, with 13 bases between. CDR3 region: CASSIAAGSAGYTF. CDR3 nucleotide sequence: TGTGCCAGTAGTATAGCGGCAGGGTCTGCTGGCTACACCTTC.